These 7 T cell receptor beta chains share one sample of origin, sequenced in a study of OX40 agonist ivuxolimab in advanced cancers. Using immunoSEQ multiplex PCR, the repertoire was profiled, and TCRdb retains in-frame clones only, with some absent. Seen here are more than 50,000 clones, around 79% observed once, and the top ten hold roughly 1.2%. The sequenced sample was CD4+ or CD8+ T cells sorted from blood, obtained in a trial of the OX40 agonist ivuxolimab. These TCRs come from an adult with an advanced solid tumor such as melanoma, head and neck, liver or kidney cancer.

This clone was counted only a few times. The chain links TRBV28 to TRBJ1-4, with TRBD1 matching over 11 bases. After removal of 7 bases from V and 10 bases from J, the junction contained 11 bases not matched to a gene. Germline-derived CDR1 and CDR2 are MDHEN and SYDVKM. The CDR3 is made up of 15 amino acids. Written as DNA, the CDR3 is TGTGCCAGCAAGGACAGGGGGCGTCCAACGGGAAAACTGTTTTTT. It translates to CASKDRGRPTGKLFF.

This rearrangement joins TRBV7-2 to TRBJ2-5, with D unclear. The germline CDR1 and CDR2 sequences are SGHTA and FQGNSA. V shed 5 bases and J shed 0 bases, with 4 bases lying between them. This CDR3 is built from 12 residues. The CDR3 DNA reads TGTGCCAGCAGCCCTTACCAAGAGACCCAGTACTTC. This codes for CASSPYQETQYF.

This clone was seen a handful of times. The chain combines TRBV28 with TRBJ2-7, with a weak D call TRBD1 (5 bases). The germline gives CDR1 MDHEN, CDR2 SYDVKM. The CDR3 is 17 amino acids. V was cut by 8 bases and J by 1 base, with 24 bases left in between. The CDR3 nucleotides read TGTGCCAGCGGAAAACGAAGGGGTTCCCTGGAGTCCTACGAGCAGTACTTC. It translates to CASGKRRGSLESYEQYF.

V is TRBV6-1 and J is TRBJ1-2; 7 bases agree with TRBD1. V was pared by 8 bases and J by 3 bases, with 9 bases of the junction left unmatched. This CDR3 is 14 amino acids long. The germline V gene has CDR1 MNHNS and CDR2 SASEGT. The CDR3 protein is CASDRAGVYYGYTF. In DNA, the CDR3 is TGTGCCAGCGACAGGGCAGGGGTTTACTATGGCTACACCTTC.

By its share, this clone is medium-sized. This sequence joins TRBV19 and TRBJ1-1; TRBD1 agrees at 8 bases. This CDR3 spans 17 amino acids. Trimming cost V 3 bases and J 1 base; bases outside gene matches: 10. Germline CDR1 reads LNHDA; CDR2 reads SQIVND (reference sequence). CDR3 sequence: CASSIGTGAYTNTEAFF. CDR3 bases: TGTGCCAGTAGTATTGGGACAGGAGCCTATACGAACACTGAAGCTTTCTTT. Drawing the rest from reference TRBV19 and TRBJ1-1, the complete variable domain is DGGITQSPKYLFRKEGQNVTLSCEQNLNHDAMYWYRQDPGQGLRLIYYSQIVNDFQKGDIAEGYSVSREKKESFPLTVTSAQKNPTAFYLCASSIGTGAYTNTEAFFGQGTRLTVV.

V gene TRBV29-1 combines with J gene TRBJ2-3, with D possibly matching TRBD2 (5 bases). Deletions cut 6 bases from V and 1 base from J, with 8 bases between. Germline V gene data show CDR1 as SQVTM and CDR2 as ANQGSEA. There are 12 residues in the CDR3. The CDR3 DNA is TGCAGCGTGGGTAGCGGCACAGATACGCAGTATTTT. Amino acids: CSVGSGTDTQYF.

CDR3 amino acids: CASSPGGPVKETQYF. CDR3 bases: TGCGCCAGCAGCCCGGGCGGTCCTGTAAAAGAGACCCAGTACTTC. The rearrangement links TRBV5-1 to TRBJ2-5, with unresolved D. V was clipped by 4 bases and J by 3 bases, with 16 bases between them. Germline CDR1 SGHRS, CDR2 YFSETQ. CDR3 length: 15 amino acids.